These T cell receptor beta chains were read from a single sample in a study of blood T cell repertoires in COVID-19. The data were produced by immunoSEQ multiplex PCR, yet TCRdb's version contains in-frame clones alone and is incomplete. This table has some 260,000 clones, approximately 84% appearing once. The sample comprised PBMCs or T cells enriched from blood (not recorded which). Source of these receptors: a man in his forties who had recovered from COVID-19. CDR3s include the opening cysteine and the closing phenylalanine or tryptophan. D genes are given only for firm matches. Size values are once, few and many counts, or a class for expanded clones, and some rows have none.

V	size	D	J	CDR3	DNA
TRBV6-6	-	-	TRBJ1-2	CASSRVVATVNYGYTF	TGTGCCAGCAGTCGCGTCGTGGCGACTGTTAACTATGGCTACACCTTC
TRBV4-1	-	-	TRBJ2-1	CASSYTSGNEQFF	TGCGCCAGCAGTTACACATCGGGCAATGAGCAGTTCTTC
TRBV2	-	-	TRBJ1-3	CASSEGQAAGYSGNTIYF	TGTGCCAGCAGTGAAGGACAGGCAGCCGGTTACTCTGGAAACACCATATATTTT
TRBV5-1	-	TRBD1	TRBJ2-5	CASSFTGQGLLETQYF	TGCGCCAGCAGCTTTACGGGACAGGGGCTTCTGGAGACCCAGTACTTC
TRBV5-4	-	-	TRBJ2-1	CASSLLSEQFF	TGTGCCAGCAGCCTGCTATCTGAGCAGTTCTTC
TRBV4-1	once	TRBD2	TRBJ2-5	CASSQVASGGVYQETQYF	TGCGCCAGCAGCCAAGTGGCTAGCGGGGGGGTATACCAAGAGACCCAGTACTTC
TRBV19	-	TRBD2	TRBJ2-2	CASSIGGGDTGELFF	TGTGCCAGTAGTATCGGGGGGGGCGACACCGGGGAGCTGTTTTTT
TRBV28	-	TRBD2	TRBJ2-2	CASSSLAGAVVGELFF	TGTGCCAGCAGTTCCCTAGCGGGGGCCGTGGTTGGGGAGCTGTTTTTT
TRBV6-5	-	TRBD1	TRBJ2-5	CASNLQGTGETQYF	TGTGCCAGCAACCTACAGGGGACGGGAGAGACCCAGTACTTC
TRBV2	-	-	TRBJ1-1	CASSETGLGTEAFF	TGTGCCAGCAGTGAAACAGGGCTGGGCACTGAAGCTTTCTTT
TRBV27	-	-	TRBJ2-7	CASRQHRDYSYEQYF	TGTGCCAGCAGACAGCACAGGGACTACTCCTACGAGCAGTACTTC
TRBV19	-	-	TRBJ2-1	CASKRLSGGSYNEQFF	TGTGCCAGCAAACGCCTTAGCGGAGGCTCCTACAATGAGCAGTTCTTC
TRBV6-2/TRBV6-3	-	-	TRBJ2-7	CASSHSYEQYF	TGTGCCAGCAGTCATTCCTACGAGCAGTACTTC
TRBV5-6	-	-	TRBJ1-1	CASSLVAGTEAFF	TGTGCCAGCAGCTTGGTCGCGGGTACTGAAGCTTTCTTT
TRBV3-1/TRBV3-2	-	-	TRBJ1-2	CASSQGPSNYGYTF	TGTGCCAGCAGCCAAGGGCCTTCTAACTATGGCTACACCTTC
TRBV5-8	few	-	TRBJ1-2	CASSLVGAANYGYTF	TGTGCCAGCAGCTTGGTGGGAGCAGCTAACTATGGCTACACCTTC
TRBV18	-	-	TRBJ1-1	CASSPRQFTEAFF	TGTGCCAGCTCACCACGGCAGTTCACTGAAGCTTTCTTT
TRBV9	once	-	TRBJ1-6	CASSVGGRSYNSPLHF	TGTGCCAGCAGCGTAGGGGGCCGCTCCTATAATTCACCCCTCCACTTT
TRBV7-9	-	TRBD1	TRBJ1-4	CASSPRQGSLLNEKLFF	TGTGCCAGCAGCCCGCGACAGGGGTCCCTCCTTAATGAAAAACTGTTTTTT
TRBV5-4	-	-	TRBJ2-1	CASSEGGGSMQFF	TGTGCCAGCAGCGAGGGTGGGGGGTCCATGCAGTTCTTC
TRBV5-1	few	-	TRBJ1-6	CASSLAVSNSPLHF	TGCGCCAGCAGCTTGGCCGTGAGTAATTCACCCCTCCACTTT
TRBV2	-	-	TRBJ2-1	CASKAAGQENEQFF	TGTGCCAGCAAGGCAGCGGGTCAGGAGAATGAGCAGTTCTTC
TRBV5-1	-	TRBD2	TRBJ2-1	CASSLGLAGAYNEQFF	TGCGCCAGCAGCCTCGGACTAGCGGGAGCTTACAATGAGCAGTTCTTC
TRBV7-2	-	-	TRBJ2-5	CASRPQSASETQYF	TGTGCCAGCAGGCCTCAGAGCGCCTCAGAGACCCAGTACTTC
TRBV28	-	TRBD1	TRBJ2-1	CASSLLDRGNEQFF	TGTGCCAGCAGTTTATTAGACAGGGGTAATGAGCAGTTCTTC
TRBV3-1/TRBV3-2	-	-	TRBJ2-7	CASSQEVLASSYEQYF	TGTGCCAGCAGCCAAGAAGTCTTGGCCAGCTCCTACGAGCAGTACTTC
TRBV6-5	-	-	TRBJ1-1	CASIRGLNTEAFF	TGTGCCAGCATTCGGGGTTTGAACACTGAAGCTTTCTTT
TRBV28	-	TRBD2	TRBJ2-3	CASSLSTTSGDTDTQYF	TGTGCCAGCAGTTTATCTACGACTAGCGGGGACACAGATACGCAGTATTTT
TRBV28	few	-	TRBJ1-1	CASSLEATGEAFF	TGTGCCAGCAGTTTAGAAGCGACAGGTGAAGCTTTCTTT
TRBV6-2/TRBV6-3	-	TRBD2	TRBJ2-3	CASSYGLAGGFGRTDTQYF	TGTGCCAGCAGTTACGGACTAGCGGGGGGTTTCGGTCGCACAGATACGCAGTATTTT
TRBV30	few	-	TRBJ1-1	CAWRGVAGNTEAFF	TGTGCCTGGAGAGGTGTCGCAGGGAACACTGAAGCTTTCTTT
TRBV10-3	-	-	TRBJ1-6	CAISELDSPLHF	TGTGCCATCAGTGAGCTCGATTCACCCCTCCACTTT
TRBV3-1/TRBV3-2	-	TRBD1	TRBJ1-1	CASSHTDRDTEAFF	TGTGCCAGCAGCCACACGGACAGGGACACTGAAGCTTTCTTT
TRBV7-6	once	-	TRBJ2-7	CASSLEDGAYEQYF	TGTGCCAGCAGCTTAGAGGACGGGGCCTACGAGCAGTACTTC
TRBV27	-	-	TRBJ1-1	CASTRGRGQRARAEAFF	TGTGCCAGCACCCGAGGCCGGGGTCAGCGCGCAAGGGCTGAAGCTTTCTTT
TRBV10-3	-	TRBD1	TRBJ1-1	CAIRASQGGYTEAFF	TGTGCCATCAGAGCTTCTCAGGGGGGATACACTGAAGCTTTCTTT
TRBV5-1	-	-	TRBJ2-2	CASSWPTNYQGSGELFF	TGCGCCAGCAGCTGGCCTACGAACTACCAGGGGTCCGGGGAGCTGTTTTTT
TRBV5-4	-	-	TRBJ1-2	CASSLVAGVSYGYTF	TGTGCCAGCAGCTTGGTCGCAGGTGTGTCCTATGGCTACACCTTC
TRBV27	few	-	TRBJ1-5	CASRLRTYSNQPQHF	TGTGCCAGCAGACTTAGAACCTATAGCAATCAGCCCCAGCATTTT
TRBV10-2	-	TRBD1	TRBJ1-6	CASSESGTDNSPLHF	TGCGCCAGCAGTGAGTCCGGGACAGACAATTCACCCCTCCACTTT
TRBV5-1	-	TRBD1	TRBJ2-7	CASSPQYSGQPYEQYF	TGCGCCAGCAGCCCGCAATATTCGGGACAGCCCTACGAGCAGTACTTC
TRBV29-1	-	TRBD1	TRBJ1-1	CSARTGPGTEAFF	TGCAGCGCCAGGACAGGGCCGGGGACTGAAGCTTTCTTT
TRBV5-1	-	-	TRBJ2-1	CASSLGAGAIHNEQFF	TGCGCCAGCAGCTTGGGGGCAGGGGCGATTCACAATGAGCAGTTCTTC
TRBV4-1	once	TRBD2	TRBJ2-7	CASSQDLVGLANEQYF	TGCGCCAGCAGCCAAGATCTTGTGGGACTAGCAAACGAGCAGTACTTC
TRBV5-1	-	-	TRBJ1-1	CASSPDTGEAFF	TGCGCCAGCAGCCCGGACACGGGTGAAGCTTTCTTT
TRBV6-1	-	-	TRBJ1-2	CASSEDLREANYGYTF	TGTGCCAGCAGTGAAGATCTGAGGGAAGCTAACTATGGCTACACCTTC
TRBV4-1	-	TRBD1	TRBJ2-7	CASSPRDSTYEQYF	TGCGCCAGCAGCCCCCGGGACAGTACCTACGAGCAGTACTTC
TRBV19	-	TRBD2	TRBJ2-7	CASSIAGTSGRGEQYF	TGTGCCAGTAGTATAGCTGGGACTAGCGGGAGAGGCGAGCAGTACTTC
TRBV2	-	-	TRBJ2-7	CASSGLAASYEQYF	TGTGCCAGCAGTGGTTTAGCGGCCTCCTACGAGCAGTACTTC